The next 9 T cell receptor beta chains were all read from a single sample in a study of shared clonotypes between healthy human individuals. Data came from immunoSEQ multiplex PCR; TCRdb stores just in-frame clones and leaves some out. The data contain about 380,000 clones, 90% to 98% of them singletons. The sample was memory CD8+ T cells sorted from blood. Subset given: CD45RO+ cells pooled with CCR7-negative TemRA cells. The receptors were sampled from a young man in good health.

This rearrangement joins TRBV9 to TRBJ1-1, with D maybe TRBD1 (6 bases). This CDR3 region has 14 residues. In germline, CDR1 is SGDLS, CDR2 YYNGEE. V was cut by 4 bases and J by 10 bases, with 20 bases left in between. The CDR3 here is CASSPVKGGASAFF. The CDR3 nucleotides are TGTGCCAGCAGCCCCGTTAAGGGGGGGGCCTCAGCTTTCTTT.

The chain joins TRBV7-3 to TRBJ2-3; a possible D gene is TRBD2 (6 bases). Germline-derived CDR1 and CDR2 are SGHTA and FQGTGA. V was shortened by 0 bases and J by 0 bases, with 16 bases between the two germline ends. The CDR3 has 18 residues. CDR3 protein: CASSLTYRGKESTDTQYF. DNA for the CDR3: TGTGCCAGCAGCTTAACGTACCGGGGGAAAGAGAGCACAGATACGCAGTATTTT.

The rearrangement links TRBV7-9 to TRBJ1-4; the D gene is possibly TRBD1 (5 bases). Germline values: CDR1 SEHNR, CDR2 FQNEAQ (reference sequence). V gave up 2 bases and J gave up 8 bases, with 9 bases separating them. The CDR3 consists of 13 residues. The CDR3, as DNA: TGTGCCAGCAGCTTAACCGGGACCGAAAAACTGTTTTTT. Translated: CASSLTGTEKLFF. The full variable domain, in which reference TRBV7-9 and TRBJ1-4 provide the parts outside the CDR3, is DTGVSQNPRHKITKRGQNVTFRCDPISEHNRLYWYRQTLGQGPEFLTYFQNEAQLEKSRLLSDRFSAERPKGSFSTLEIQRTEQGDSAMYLCASSLTGTEKLFFGSGTQLSVL.

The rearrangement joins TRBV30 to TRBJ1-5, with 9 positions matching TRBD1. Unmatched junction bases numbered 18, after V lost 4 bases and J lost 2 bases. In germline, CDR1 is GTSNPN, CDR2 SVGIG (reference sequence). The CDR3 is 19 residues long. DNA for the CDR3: TGTGCCTGGAAAGAGCATGGGACAGGGCCCTTATTCTGCAATCAGCCCCAGCATTTT. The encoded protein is CAWKEHGTGPLFCNQPQHF.

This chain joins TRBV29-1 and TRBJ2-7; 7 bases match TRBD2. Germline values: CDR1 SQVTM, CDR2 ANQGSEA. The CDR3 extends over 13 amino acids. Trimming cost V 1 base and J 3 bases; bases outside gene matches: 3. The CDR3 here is CSVEVSSGYEQYF. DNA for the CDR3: TGCAGCGTTGAAGTTTCTAGCGGCTACGAGCAGTACTTC.

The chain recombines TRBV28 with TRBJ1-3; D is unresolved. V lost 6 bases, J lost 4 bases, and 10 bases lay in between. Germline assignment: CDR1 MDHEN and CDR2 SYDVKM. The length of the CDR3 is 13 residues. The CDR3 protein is CASSWRPGNTIYF. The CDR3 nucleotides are TGTGCCAGCAGCTGGAGACCCGGAAACACCATATATTTT. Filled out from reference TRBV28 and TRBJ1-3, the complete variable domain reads DVKVTQSSRYLVKRTGEKVFLECVQDMDHENMFWYRQDPGLGLRLIYFSYDVKMKEKGDIPEGYSVSREKKERFSLILESASTNQTSMYLCASSWRPGNTIYFGEGSWLTVV.

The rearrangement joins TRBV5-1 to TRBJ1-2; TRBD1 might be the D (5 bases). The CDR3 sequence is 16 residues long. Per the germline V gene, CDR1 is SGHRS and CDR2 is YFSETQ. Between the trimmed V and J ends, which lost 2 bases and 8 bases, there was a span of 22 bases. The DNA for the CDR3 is TGCGCCAGCAGCTTCGTGCCGCCGGACGACAGTGGGGGCTACACCTTC. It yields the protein CASSFVPPDDSGGYTF.

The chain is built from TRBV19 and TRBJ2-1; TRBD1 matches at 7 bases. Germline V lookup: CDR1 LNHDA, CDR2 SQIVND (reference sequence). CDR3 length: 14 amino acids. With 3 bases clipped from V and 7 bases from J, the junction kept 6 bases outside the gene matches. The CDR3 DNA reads TGTGCCAGTAGTATCTACAGGGGAGCGAATGAGCAGTTCTTC. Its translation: CASSIYRGANEQFF.

CDR3 sequence reads: CASSSFQETQYF. DNA of the CDR3: TGTGCCAGCTCATCGTTCCAAGAGACCCAGTACTTC. This rearrangement joins TRBV18 to TRBJ2-5; D not certain. Trimming took off 5 bases at V and 1 base at J, with 5 bases between the two ends. This CDR3 has 12 amino acids. The V gene's germline CDR1 is KGHSH and CDR2 LQKENI.